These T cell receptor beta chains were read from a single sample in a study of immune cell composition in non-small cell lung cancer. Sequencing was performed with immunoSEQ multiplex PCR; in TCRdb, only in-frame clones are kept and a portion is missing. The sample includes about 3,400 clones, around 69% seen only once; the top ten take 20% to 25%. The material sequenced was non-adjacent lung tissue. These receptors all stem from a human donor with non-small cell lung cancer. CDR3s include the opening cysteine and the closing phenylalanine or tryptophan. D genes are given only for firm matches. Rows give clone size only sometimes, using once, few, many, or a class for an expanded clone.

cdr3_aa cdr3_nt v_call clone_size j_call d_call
CASSFFGGGEGGELFF TGTGCCAGCAGTTTTTTCGGCGGGGGGGAAGGCGGGGAGCTGTTTTTT TRBV27 NA TRBJ2-2 TRBD2
CASRAQGGTEAFF TGCGCCAGCAGGGCTCAGGGCGGCACTGAAGCTTTCTTT TRBV5-1 NA TRBJ1-1 NA
CASSWQGYIQYF TGTGCCAGCAGCTGGCAGGGGTATATTCAGTACTTC TRBV7-2 few TRBJ2-4 NA
CASTSVGRGVHNEQFF TGTGCCAGCACTTCCGTGGGGCGGGGGGTTCACAATGAGCAGTTCTTC TRBV7-9 medium-sized TRBJ2-1 TRBD2
CASRVRRGGFGNTEAFF TGTGCCAGCAGAGTTCGACGTGGAGGATTCGGGAACACTGAAGCTTTCTTT TRBV5-6 NA TRBJ1-1 NA
CASTIGTPGGNTGELFF TGTGCCAGCACCATAGGAACCCCAGGGGGGAACACCGGGGAGCTGTTTTTT TRBV27 NA TRBJ2-2 TRBD1
CASSIAGGLGEQFF TGTGCCAGCAGCATAGCGGGGGGGCTGGGTGAGCAGTTCTTC TRBV7-3 NA TRBJ2-1 TRBD2
CASSIVRGSPEGNQPQHF TGTGCCAGTAGTATAGTTAGGGGCAGCCCGGAGGGGAATCAGCCCCAGCATTTT TRBV19 once TRBJ1-5 NA
CASSYGQPGRGTEAFF TGTGCCAGCAGTTACGGGCAGCCGGGGAGGGGGACTGAAGCTTTCTTT TRBV6-6 once TRBJ1-1 NA
CASSQGRLTGNQETQYF TGTGCCAGCAGCCAAGGCCGTCTTACAGGGAACCAAGAGACCCAGTACTTC TRBV14 NA TRBJ2-5 NA
CATKGTAGSSPLHF TGTGCCACCAAAGGGACCGCCGGGAGTTCACCCCTCCACTTT TRBV6-1 NA TRBJ1-6 NA
CASSFGTSGGAVDTQYF TGTGCCAGCAGCTTCGGGACTAGCGGGGGGGCCGTAGATACGCAGTATTTT TRBV7-2 NA TRBJ2-3 TRBD2
CASSLDLGGGTDTQYF TGCGCCAGCAGCTTGGACCTCGGGGGAGGCACAGATACGCAGTATTTT TRBV5-1 NA TRBJ2-3 NA
CASSAIQGANGELFF TGCGCCAGCAGCGCGATACAGGGGGCTAACGGGGAGCTGTTTTTT TRBV5-1 NA TRBJ2-2 TRBD1
CASSLGATEAFF TGTGCCAGCAGCTTAGGAGCCACTGAAGCTTTCTTT TRBV7-9 NA TRBJ1-1 NA
CASSTRLAGAQTYNEQFF TGTGCCAGTAGTACCCGACTAGCGGGGGCCCAAACCTACAATGAGCAGTTCTTC TRBV19 NA TRBJ2-1 TRBD2
CATLGTAGYGYTF TGTGCCACGCTTGGCACCGCGGGCTATGGCTACACCTTC TRBV15 large TRBJ1-2 NA
CASSPQGPGTEAFF TGTGCCAGCTCACCCCAGGGTCCGGGCACTGAAGCTTTCTTT TRBV18 NA TRBJ1-1 NA
CASKASGVDPWETQYF TGCGCCAGCAAGGCTAGCGGGGTTGACCCGTGGGAGACCCAGTACTTC TRBV5-1 NA TRBJ2-5 TRBD2
CASSAGGIEAFF TGTGCCAGCAGTGCCGGGGGGATTGAAGCTTTCTTT TRBV27 NA TRBJ1-1 NA
CASEIQGRTYNSPLHF TGTGCCAGCGAAATTCAGGGAAGGACCTATAATTCACCCCTCCACTTT TRBV5-6 NA TRBJ1-6 NA
CASRLTGWDTEAFF TGTGCCAGCAGATTGACAGGGTGGGACACTGAAGCTTTCTTT TRBV2 few TRBJ1-1 TRBD1
CASSFGTGALYATEAFF TGTGCCAGCAGCTTTGGGACAGGGGCCCTGTACGCCACTGAAGCTTTCTTT TRBV5-6 NA TRBJ1-1 TRBD1
CASSYVRGGSTEAFF TGTGCCAGCAGCTACGTACGGGGAGGGAGCACTGAAGCTTTCTTT TRBV7-8 NA TRBJ1-1 NA
CASSKNPLDRDRTYEQYF TGTGCCAGCAGCAAAAACCCTCTCGACCGGGACAGGACCTACGAGCAGTACTTC TRBV21-1 NA TRBJ2-7 NA
CASTQTVQVPKAFF TGTGCCAGCACCCAGACAGTGCAGGTACCGAAAGCTTTCTTT TRBV6-5 NA TRBJ1-1 NA
CASSLGSAEAFF TGTGCCAGCAGCTTAGGTTCGGCTGAAGCTTTCTTT TRBV7-9 NA TRBJ1-1 NA
CASGNRGPNQPQHF TGTGCCAGCGGAAACAGGGGCCCGAATCAGCCCCAGCATTTT TRBV7-2 NA TRBJ1-5 TRBD1
CAIAPQGETQYF TGTGCCATCGCCCCCCAGGGAGAGACCCAGTACTTC TRBV7-2 NA TRBJ2-5 NA